This record concerns one T cell receptor (beta chain) sequence. Which antigen it targets is not known. Nothing much larger sits one base from this clone, and base qualities are not available. Relative to germline, V is 4 bases shorter and J is 0 bases shorter, with 13 bases between their ends. The CDR3 contains 15 residues, cysteine and phenylalanine counted. The entry retains the CDR3 DNA only, 45 bases that are in frame from base 1. Based on the germline V gene (reference sequence), the CDR1 and CDR2 sequences are SGHKS and YYEKEE. This specimen belongs to a study of blood T cells in healthy people across ages (dated by TCRdb to between 2014 and 2017). At the level of the whole study: Template switching captured roughly one uniquely barcoded TCR beta cDNA molecule per two T cells in model experiments. Donors were grouped into four age groups: young (average 16 years), middle-aged (over 35), aged (about 59) and long-lived (about 89). Age-related changes in TCR beta repertoire diversity were measured in the study by deep sequencing normalized with unique cDNA molecular identifiers. For two donors (one aged 18 to 30 and one aged 80 or older), the study analyzed two additional independent replicas of 1 million unique cDNA reads from the same blood draw. What the research found in general, with its limitations: Because the CMV infection status of the donors was unknown, age-related changes in expanded clonotypes may potentially have been confounded. Conclusive comparison of naive and antigen-experienced compartments was prevented by the profiling of bulk unsorted PBMCs. Estimates of total diversity based on one million sequenced T cells were considered lower bounds and underestimates. Observed TCR beta diversity correlated strongly with the percentage of naive T cells measured by flow cytometry. As age increased, observed TCR beta diversity per million T cells dropped in a roughly linear way, and a significant reduction was already evident by age roughly 40. Compared with the aged group, more naive CD4+ T cells, fewer expanded clones and increased TCR diversity were shown by the long-lived group, suggesting age selection.

Libraries were constructed by 5' RACE. Sequenced on an Illumina HiSeq 2500. The second PCR ran for roughly 6 to 11 cycles and used a J-beta primer mix along with a sample-barcoded 5' primer. A unique molecular identifier was introduced onto each TCR beta cDNA molecule by a template-switch 5' adaptor carrying 12 random nucleotides. Each sample yielded at least 2.5 million CDR3-containing paired-end reads. First-strand cDNA synthesis was performed from all RNA using the Mint cDNA synthesis kit, with priming by a TRBC-specific oligonucleotide. Following uracil-DNA glycosylase treatment, a first 18-cycle PCR with universal primers M1SS and BC2_uni_R was performed on all cDNA. The published analysis was carried out like this. For normalization, 1 million high-quality reads were randomly selected from each sample, with every read carrying a distinct molecular identifier. Instead of being binned into consensus sequences, reads that shared molecular identifiers were thrown out. MiTCR, set to a Q25 quality threshold and the strictest error-elimination algorithm, was used for CDR3 identification, clonotype clustering and error correction. A nonparametric unseen species model with Euler transformation was used to estimate a lower bound on total TCR beta diversity. TCRdb took the public reads, trimmed them with fastp at Q25, ran MiXCR for clone calling and kept in-frame beta chains. Each entry merges the rows of one CDR3 protein and shows their most common DNA and genes. TCRdb's processing, not the study's, gives the V and J calls here. For this sample the table gives about 930,000 distinct CDR3 sequences, of which almost 30% were detected only once. Roughly 10% of the sample is in the top ten clones.

Donors were 39 systemically healthy Caucasian individuals from Russia aged roughly 6 to 90 years. About 10 milliliters of peripheral blood were collected from each donor into EDTA-treated Vacutainer tubes. Ficoll-Paque density-gradient centrifugation was used to isolate PBMCs, with at least 7 million obtained per sample. Trizol reagent was used to extract total RNA from PBMCs, with at least 6 micrograms per sample. For every donor, an aliquot of PBMCs went through flow cytometry to measure the percentages of naive CD45RAhigh/CD27high T cells. These data are also associated with another study on T cells of mothers and their children. The second investigation adds: Donors were nine systemically healthy Caucasian individuals: three mothers and their six children. cDNA synthesis consumed the entire amount of extracted RNA, loaded at around 1.5 ug RNA in each 15 ul reaction. In the second PCR, sample barcodes and 2-4 random nucleotides were introduced via the M1S primer. Over 8.5 million TCR beta CDR3 reads came from each mother, compared with 3.3 million or so reads from each child. TCR recombination output is similarly shaped by thymic selection in related and unrelated pairs, with a minor effect exerted by inherited differences. Normalized repertoire overlap in related mother-child pairs was always slightly higher than in unrelated mother-child pairs, but the difference was never significant. Persistent microchimeric T cell clones were not detected, at a sensitivity of approximately 98 clones per million clonotypes. Deep NGS was used in the study to compare the TCR beta repertoires of mothers and children and to look for features that separate related mother-child pairs from unrelated individuals. On average, the children were roughly 12 +/- 4 years old, while the mothers were about 38 +/- 4 years old. After adapter ligation with NEBNext reagents, the libraries were sequenced on Illumina HiSeq 2000 with 100+100 nt paired-end reads. To prevent cross-contamination, the mother and child libraries were prepared one month apart and sequenced in separate runs. Between about 500,000 and 2,100,000 distinct TCR beta clonotypes were identified per donor. Naive TCR beta clonotypes were estimated from low-frequency clonotypes matched to each donor's FACS-determined naive share, without sorting.

Rearrangement joined TRBV5-5 to TRBJ1-2; TRBD1 is possibly the D segment (6 matching bases). The receptor's source is a woman in her thirties or forties in good health. Material for sequencing was blood. CDR3 region: CASSRGRGSNYGYTF. The DNA reads as follows: TGTGCCAGCAGCCGGGGTAGGGGGTCTAACTATGGCTACACCTTC.